This T cell receptor (beta chain) was found in a study of blood T cell repertoires in COVID-19 (dated by TCRdb to 2018 to 2020). Looking at the study overall: The collaborator samples originated in the United States, Italy and Spain and spanned the acute and convalescent phases of COVID-19. The material from the prospective study consisted of cDNA or gDNA derived from T cells, B-cell-depleted T cells, or PBMCs. Subjects who had been exposed to COVID-19, were actively infected with it, or had recovered from it provided the deeply sampled blood TCRbeta repertoires that made up the dataset. The repertoires were released in a freely available public database meant as a resource for research on the immune response to SARS-CoV-2. Samples were obtained from the ongoing ImmuneRACE study (first 160 participants) and from roughly 1,300 subjects provided by 6 global collaborators. Sample metadata almost always included a de-identified subject ID, COVID-19 status, age in years and sex. HLA class I and class II types, where available, came from metadata supplied by the sample provider rather than from assay-based typing. Overall study outcomes, separate from this receptor: The amount of clinical and demographic metadata varied by source and participant and was provided uncurated.

V was cut back by 5 bases and J by 2 bases, leaving a gap of 8 bases between them. The CDR3 measures 13 amino acids from cysteine to phenylalanine. Only the CDR3 part of the read is kept: 39 bases, read in frame from the first base. Reading the germline V gene gives CDR1 SGHRS and CDR2 YFSETQ. Whole blood was collected in K2EDTA tubes by collaborating institutions according to the institutions' own protocols. Collaborator samples were shipped for TCRbeta analysis as frozen whole blood, isolated PBMCs, or DNA extracted from either sample type. TCRbeta CDR3 regions were amplified from genomic DNA using the immunoSEQ Assay, a bias-controlled multiplex PCR. In the authors' own workflow: The number of nucleated cells in each sample was estimated from the amplification of reference gene primers within the assay. Sequence reads were collapsed and filtered to measure the absolute abundance of every unique TCRbeta CDR3 rearrangement. Productive Simpson clonality was computed per sample as the square root of Simpson's diversity index over productive rearrangements. The clones in this table, taken by TCRdb from immuneACCESS, are in-frame only. Not every clone is retained; where verified, under half of the shortfall comes from an unresolved V gene, and the cause of the rest is unknown. From that table come the V and J calls and clone size; the DNA was used to work out D and trimming. The sample yields roughly 80,000 clones; roughly nine tenths were counted once. The ten largest make up roughly 5% of the sample.

Only one count was recorded for this clone. This clone's antigen is unknown. No per-base quality is available; no much larger clone lies one base away. Here the chain combines TRBV5-1 and TRBJ1-3; possibly the D gene is TRBD1, per 5 matching bases. This sequence originates from a woman at least 80 years old with active or convalescent COVID-19. Material: peripheral blood. The CDR3 in this case is CASRSGPGNTIYF. The DNA reads TGCGCCAGCAGGTCAGGGCCTGGAAACACCATATATTTT.